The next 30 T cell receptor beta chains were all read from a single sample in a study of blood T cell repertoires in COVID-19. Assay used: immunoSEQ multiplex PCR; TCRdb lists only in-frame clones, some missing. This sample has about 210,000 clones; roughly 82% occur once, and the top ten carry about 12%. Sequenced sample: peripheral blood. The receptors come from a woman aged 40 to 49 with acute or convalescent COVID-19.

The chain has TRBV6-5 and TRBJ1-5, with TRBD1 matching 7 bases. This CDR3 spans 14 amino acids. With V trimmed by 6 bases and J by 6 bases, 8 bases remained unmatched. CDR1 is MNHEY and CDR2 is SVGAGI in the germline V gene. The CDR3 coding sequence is TGTGCCAGCAGGAGGAGGGGGCTCGTTCAGCCCCAGCATTTT. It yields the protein CASRRRGLVQPQHF.

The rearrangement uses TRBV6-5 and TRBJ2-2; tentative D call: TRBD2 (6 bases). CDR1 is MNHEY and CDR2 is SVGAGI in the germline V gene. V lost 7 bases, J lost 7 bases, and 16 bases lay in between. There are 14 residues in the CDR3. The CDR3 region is CASKRPGVGGELFF. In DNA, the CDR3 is TGTGCCAGCAAGAGGCCGGGAGTCGGCGGGGAGCTGTTTTTT.

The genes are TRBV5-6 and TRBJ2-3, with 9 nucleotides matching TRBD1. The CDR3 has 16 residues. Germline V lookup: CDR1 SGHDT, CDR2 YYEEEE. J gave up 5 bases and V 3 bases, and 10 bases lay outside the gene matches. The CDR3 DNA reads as TGTGCCAGCAGCTGGGGAGCGGGACAGGGACGAGATACGCAGTATTTT. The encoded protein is CASSWGAGQGRDTQYF.

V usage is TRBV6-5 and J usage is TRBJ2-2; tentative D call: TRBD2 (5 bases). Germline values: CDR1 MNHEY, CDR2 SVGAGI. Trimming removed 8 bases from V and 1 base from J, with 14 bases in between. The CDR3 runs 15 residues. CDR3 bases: TGTGCCAGCTTGAGGAGGCAGGAGAACACCGGGGAGCTGTTTTTT. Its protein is CASLRRQENTGELFF.

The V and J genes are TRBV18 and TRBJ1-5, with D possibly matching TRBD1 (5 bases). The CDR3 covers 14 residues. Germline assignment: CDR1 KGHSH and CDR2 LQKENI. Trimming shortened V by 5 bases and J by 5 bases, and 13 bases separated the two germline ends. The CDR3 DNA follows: TGTGCCAGCTCAGGGGGGTTGAATGATCAGCCCCAGCATTTT. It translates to CASSGGLNDQPQHF.

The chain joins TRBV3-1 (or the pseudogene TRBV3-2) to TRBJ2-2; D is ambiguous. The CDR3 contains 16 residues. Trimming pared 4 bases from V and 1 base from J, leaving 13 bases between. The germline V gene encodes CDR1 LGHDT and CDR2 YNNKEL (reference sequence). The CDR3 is CASSPGERGNTGELFF. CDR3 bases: TGTGCCAGCAGCCCCGGCGAGCGCGGGAACACCGGGGAGCTGTTTTTT.

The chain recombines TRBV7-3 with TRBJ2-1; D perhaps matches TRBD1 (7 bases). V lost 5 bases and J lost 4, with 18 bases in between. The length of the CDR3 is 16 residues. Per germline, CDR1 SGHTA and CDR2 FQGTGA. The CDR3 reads CASSALEGASYNEQFF. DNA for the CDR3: TGTGCCAGCAGCGCCTTGGAGGGGGCATCATACAATGAGCAGTTCTTC.

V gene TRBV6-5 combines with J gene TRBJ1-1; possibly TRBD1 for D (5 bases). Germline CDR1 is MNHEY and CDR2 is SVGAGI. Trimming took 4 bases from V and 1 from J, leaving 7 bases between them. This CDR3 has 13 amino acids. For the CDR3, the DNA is TGTGCCAGCAGTTTAGGACAGAACACTGAAGCTTTCTTT. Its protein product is CASSLGQNTEAFF.

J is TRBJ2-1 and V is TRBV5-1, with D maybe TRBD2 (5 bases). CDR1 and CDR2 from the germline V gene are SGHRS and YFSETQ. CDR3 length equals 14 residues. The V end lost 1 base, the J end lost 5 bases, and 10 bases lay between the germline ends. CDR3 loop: CASSLRLSNNEQFF. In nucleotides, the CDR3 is TGCGCCAGCAGCTTGCGACTAAGCAACAATGAGCAGTTCTTC.

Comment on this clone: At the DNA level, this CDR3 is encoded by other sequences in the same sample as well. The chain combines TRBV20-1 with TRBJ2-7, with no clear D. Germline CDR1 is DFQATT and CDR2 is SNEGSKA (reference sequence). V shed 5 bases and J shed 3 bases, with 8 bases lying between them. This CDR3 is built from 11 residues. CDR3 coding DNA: TGCAGTGCTCCGAGAGGCTACGAGCAGTACTTC. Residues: CSAPRGYEQYF.

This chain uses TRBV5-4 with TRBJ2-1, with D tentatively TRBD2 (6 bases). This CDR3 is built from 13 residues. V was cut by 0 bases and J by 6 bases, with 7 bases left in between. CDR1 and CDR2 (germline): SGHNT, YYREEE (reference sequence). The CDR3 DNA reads TGTGCCAGCAGCTTGGCGGGACTCAATGAGCAGTTCTTC. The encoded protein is CASSLAGLNEQFF. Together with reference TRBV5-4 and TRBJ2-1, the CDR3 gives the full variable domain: ETGVTQSPTHLIKTRGQQVTLRCSSQSGHNTVSWYQQALGQGPQFIFQYYREEENGRGNFPPRFSGLQFPNYSSELNVNALELDDSALYLCASSLAGLNEQFFGPGTRLTVL.

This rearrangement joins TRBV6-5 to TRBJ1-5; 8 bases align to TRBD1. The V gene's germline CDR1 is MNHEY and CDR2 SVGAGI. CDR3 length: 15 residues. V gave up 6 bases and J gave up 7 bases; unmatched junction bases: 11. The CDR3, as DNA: TGTGCCAGCAGGGCAGACAGGGGAAAACAACAGCCCCAGCATTTT. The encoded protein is CASRADRGKQQPQHF.

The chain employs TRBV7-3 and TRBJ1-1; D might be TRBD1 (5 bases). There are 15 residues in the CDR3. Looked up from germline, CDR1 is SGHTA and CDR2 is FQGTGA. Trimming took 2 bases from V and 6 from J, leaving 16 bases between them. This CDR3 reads CASSLLGGTKAEAFF. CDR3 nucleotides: TGTGCCAGCAGCTTATTGGGGGGTACGAAGGCTGAAGCTTTCTTT.

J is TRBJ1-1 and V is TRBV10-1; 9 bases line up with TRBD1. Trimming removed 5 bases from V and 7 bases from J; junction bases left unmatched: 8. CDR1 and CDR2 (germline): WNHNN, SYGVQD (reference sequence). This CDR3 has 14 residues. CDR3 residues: CASSSQGAKGEAFF. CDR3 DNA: TGCGCCAGCAGTTCACAGGGGGCGAAGGGTGAAGCTTTCTTT.

The CDR3 nucleotides read TGTGCCAGCAGCTCGACAGGGAGCACCTACGAGCAGTACTTC. Its protein product is CASSSTGSTYEQYF. The J gene is TRBJ2-7, the V gene TRBV7-2; 7 bases are a match to TRBD1. Germline trimming cut 4 bases from V and 2 bases from J; bases unmatched to any gene: 5. CDR1 is SGHTA and CDR2 is FQGNSA in the germline V gene. This CDR3 has 14 residues.

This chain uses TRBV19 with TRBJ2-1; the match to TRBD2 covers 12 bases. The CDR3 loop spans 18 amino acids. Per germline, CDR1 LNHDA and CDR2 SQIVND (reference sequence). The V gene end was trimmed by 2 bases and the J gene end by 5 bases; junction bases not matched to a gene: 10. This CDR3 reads CASSIPSGRGRSNNEQFF. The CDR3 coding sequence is TGTGCCAGTAGTATACCTAGCGGGAGGGGCAGAAGCAACAATGAGCAGTTCTTC. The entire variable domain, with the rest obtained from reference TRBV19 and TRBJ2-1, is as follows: DGGITQSPKYLFRKEGQNVTLSCEQNLNHDAMYWYRQDPGQGLRLIYYSQIVNDFQKGDIAEGYSVSREKKESFPLTVTSAQKNPTAFYLCASSIPSGRGRSNNEQFFGPGTRLTVL.

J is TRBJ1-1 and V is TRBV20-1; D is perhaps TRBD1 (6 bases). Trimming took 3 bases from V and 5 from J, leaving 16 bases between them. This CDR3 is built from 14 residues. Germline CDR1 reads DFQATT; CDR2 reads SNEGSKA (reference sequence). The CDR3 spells CSASSGEGETEAFF. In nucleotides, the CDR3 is TGCAGTGCTAGTTCAGGGGAGGGGGAGACTGAAGCTTTCTTT.

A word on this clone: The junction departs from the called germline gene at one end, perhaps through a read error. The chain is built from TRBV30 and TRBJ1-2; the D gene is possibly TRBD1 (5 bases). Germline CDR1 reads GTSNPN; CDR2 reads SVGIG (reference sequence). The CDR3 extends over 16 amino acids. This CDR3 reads CAWSRETAFMNSGYTF. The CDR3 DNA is TGTGCCTGGAGTCGGGAGACAGCTTTTATGAACTCTGGCTACACCTTC.

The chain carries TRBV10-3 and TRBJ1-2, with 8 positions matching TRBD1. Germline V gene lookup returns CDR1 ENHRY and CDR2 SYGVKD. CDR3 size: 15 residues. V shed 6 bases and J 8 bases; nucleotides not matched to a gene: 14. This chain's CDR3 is CAIRDGIQTGVGYTF. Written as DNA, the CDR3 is TGTGCCATCAGGGATGGAATACAGACAGGGGTGGGCTACACCTTC.

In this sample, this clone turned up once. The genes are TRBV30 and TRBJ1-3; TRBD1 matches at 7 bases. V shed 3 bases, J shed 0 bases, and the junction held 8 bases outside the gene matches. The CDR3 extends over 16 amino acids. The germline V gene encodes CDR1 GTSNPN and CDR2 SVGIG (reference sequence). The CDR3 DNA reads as TGTGCCTGGAGCCGGGAGGGGGCCCCCTCTGGAAACACCATATATTTT. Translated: CAWSREGAPSGNTIYF.

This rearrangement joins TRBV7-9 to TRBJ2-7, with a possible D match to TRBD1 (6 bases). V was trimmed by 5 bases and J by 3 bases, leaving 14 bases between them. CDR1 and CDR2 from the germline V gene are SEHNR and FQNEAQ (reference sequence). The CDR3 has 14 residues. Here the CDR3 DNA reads TGTGCCAGCAGCGAGAAGGGGGACATCTACGAGCAGTACTTC. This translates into CASSEKGDIYEQYF.

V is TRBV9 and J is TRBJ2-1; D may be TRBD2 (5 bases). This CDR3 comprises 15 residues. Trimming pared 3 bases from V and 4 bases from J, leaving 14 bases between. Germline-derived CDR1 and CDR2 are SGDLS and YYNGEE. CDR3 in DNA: TGTGCCAGCAGCGGCTCGGGATACCCTTACAATGAGCAGTTCTTC. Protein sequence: CASSGSGYPYNEQFF.

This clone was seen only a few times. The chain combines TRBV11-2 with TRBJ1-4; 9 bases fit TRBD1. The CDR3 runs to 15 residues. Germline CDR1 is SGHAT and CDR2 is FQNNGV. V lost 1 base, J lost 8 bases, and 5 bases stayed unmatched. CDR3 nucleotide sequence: TGTGCCAGCAGCTTAGGGGACAGGGACGGGGAAAAACTGTTTTTT. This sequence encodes CASSLGDRDGEKLFF.

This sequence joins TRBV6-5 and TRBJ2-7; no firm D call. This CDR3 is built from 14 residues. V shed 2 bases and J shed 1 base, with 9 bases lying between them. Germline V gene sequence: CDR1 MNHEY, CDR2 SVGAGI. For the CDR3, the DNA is TGTGCCAGCAGTTACGCGGCAGAATCCTACGAGCAGTACTTC. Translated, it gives CASSYAAESYEQYF.

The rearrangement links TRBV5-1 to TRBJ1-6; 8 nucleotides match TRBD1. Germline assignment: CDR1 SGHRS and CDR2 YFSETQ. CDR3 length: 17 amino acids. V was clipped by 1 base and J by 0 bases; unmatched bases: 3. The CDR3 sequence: CASSLRDRSSYNSPLHF. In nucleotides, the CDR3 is TGCGCCAGCAGCTTGCGGGACAGGAGCTCCTATAATTCACCCCTCCACTTT.

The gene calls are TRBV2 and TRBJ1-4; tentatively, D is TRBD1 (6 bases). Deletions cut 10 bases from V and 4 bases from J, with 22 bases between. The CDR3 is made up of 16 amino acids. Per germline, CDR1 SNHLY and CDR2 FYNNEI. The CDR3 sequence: CATGAGVGQYNEKLFF. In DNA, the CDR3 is TGTGCCACCGGGGCTGGAGTTGGACAGTATAATGAAAAACTGTTTTTT.

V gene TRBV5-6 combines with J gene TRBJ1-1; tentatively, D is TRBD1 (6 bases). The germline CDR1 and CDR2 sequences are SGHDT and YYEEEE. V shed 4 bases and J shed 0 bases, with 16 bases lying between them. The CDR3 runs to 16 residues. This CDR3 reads CASSPGWGGMNTEAFF. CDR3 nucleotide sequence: TGTGCCAGCAGCCCCGGCTGGGGGGGCATGAACACTGAAGCTTTCTTT.

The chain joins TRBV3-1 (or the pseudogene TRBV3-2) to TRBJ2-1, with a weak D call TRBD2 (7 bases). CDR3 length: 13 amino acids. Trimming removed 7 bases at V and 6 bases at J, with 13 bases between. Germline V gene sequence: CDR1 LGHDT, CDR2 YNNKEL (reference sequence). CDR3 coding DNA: TGTGCCAGCAAGGGGGGGAATTCCAATGAGCAGTTCTTC. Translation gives CASKGGNSNEQFF.

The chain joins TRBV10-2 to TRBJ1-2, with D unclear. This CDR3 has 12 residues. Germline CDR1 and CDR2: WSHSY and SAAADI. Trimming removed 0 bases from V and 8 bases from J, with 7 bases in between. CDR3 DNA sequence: TGCGCCAGCAGTGAGTCGACTTGGGGCTACACCTTC. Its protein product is CASSESTWGYTF.

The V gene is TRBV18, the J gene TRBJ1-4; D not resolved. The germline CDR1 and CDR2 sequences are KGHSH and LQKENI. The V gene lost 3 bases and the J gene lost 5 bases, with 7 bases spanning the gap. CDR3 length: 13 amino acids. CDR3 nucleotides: TGTGCCAGCTCACCGGGCTTCAATGAAAAACTGTTTTTT. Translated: CASSPGFNEKLFF.